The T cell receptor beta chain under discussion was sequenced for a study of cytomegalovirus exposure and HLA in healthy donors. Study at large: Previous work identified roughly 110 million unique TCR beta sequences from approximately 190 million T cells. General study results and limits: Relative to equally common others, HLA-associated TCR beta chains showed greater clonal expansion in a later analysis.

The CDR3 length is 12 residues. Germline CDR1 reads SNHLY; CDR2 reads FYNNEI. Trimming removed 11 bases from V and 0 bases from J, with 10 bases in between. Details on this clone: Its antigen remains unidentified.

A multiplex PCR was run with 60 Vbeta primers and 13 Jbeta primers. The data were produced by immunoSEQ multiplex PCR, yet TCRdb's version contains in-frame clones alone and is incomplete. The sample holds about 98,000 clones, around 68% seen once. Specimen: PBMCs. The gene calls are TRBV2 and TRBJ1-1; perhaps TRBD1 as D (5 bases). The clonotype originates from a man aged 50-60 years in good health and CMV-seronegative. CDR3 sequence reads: CAGKGMNTEAFF. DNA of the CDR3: TGTGCCGGTAAGGGGATGAACACTGAAGCTTTCTTT.